A single sample gave rise to the 3 T cell receptor beta chains below, sequenced in a study of CD8 T cells in Susac syndrome (dated 2019 in TCRdb). The library was produced with the immunoSEQ multiplex PCR assay. RNA was extracted using the RNeasy kit, and about 0.5 to 1 ug of the RNA was reverse transcribed with random hexamers. TCRdb trimmed the raw reads at Q25, called clones with MiXCR and kept productive beta chains. Rows matching on CDR3 protein sequence are summarized as one entry with the most common DNA and genes. The sample table lists a few hundred thousand distinct CDR3 sequences, approximately 95% of them with a count of one. 0.082% of the sample is held by the ten biggest clonotypes. The sequencing input was CD4+ T cells from PBMCs. These receptors originate from a human donor with multiple sclerosis.

In this sample, this clonotype turned up a few times. The rearrangement uses TRBV20-1 and TRBJ1-2, with D unresolved. Trimming took 1 base from V and 0 from J, leaving 3 bases between them. Germline CDR1 reads DFQATT; CDR2 reads SNEGSKA (reference sequence). The length of the CDR3 is 12 residues. CDR3 region: CSARGANYGYTF. The CDR3 coding sequence is TGCAGTGCTAGAGGGGCTAACTATGGCTACACCTTC.

The rearrangement joins TRBV6-2 or TRBV6-3 to TRBJ2-5; D is possibly TRBD2 (7 bases). The V gene lost 2 bases and the J gene lost 5 bases, with 24 bases spanning the gap. The CDR3 consists of 18 residues. CDR1 is MNHEY, CDR2 SVGEGT, per germline. CDR3 sequence: CASSYVSGGRVIGETQYF. The CDR3 coding sequence is TGTGCCAGCAGTTACGTGTCGGGGGGCCGTGTCATCGGGGAGACCCAGTACTTC.

Turning to this clonotype: One end of the junction fails to match germline, which may point to a read error. The chain employs TRBV19 and TRBJ1-5, with D unresolved. Per germline, CDR1 LNHDA and CDR2 SQIVND (reference sequence). The CDR3 extends over 14 amino acids. The DNA for the CDR3 is TGTGCCAGTAGTATAATGGCAGACAATCAACCCCAGCATTTT. It specifies CASSIMADNQPQHF.